The clone carrying this TCR beta chain came up a few times. The antigen remains unidentified. These data belong to a study of cytomegalovirus exposure and HLA in healthy donors. Regarding the study as a whole: CMV antigen specificity was confirmed in vitro for a few CMV-associated chains. The study put some 160 TCR beta chains on its list as cytomegalovirus-associated.

The germline CDR1 and CDR2 sequences are MNHNS and SASEGT. The ends were cut back, 11 bases at V and 8 bases at J, with 18 bases in the middle. The CDR3 extends over 12 amino acids. The method was immunoSEQ multiplex PCR; TCRdb's version includes in-frame clones alone and lacks a portion of them. The sample has around 60,000 clones, about 90% seen once. The donors were in the roughly 110-subject validation cohort, distinct from the roughly 700-subject first cohort. The chain is built from TRBV6-1 and TRBJ1-2, with a weak D call TRBD1 (6 bases). Sample: PBMCs. This receptor was obtained from a woman aged 18 to 35 in good health and CMV-seronegative. CDR3 nucleotide sequence: TGTGCCGGTACAGGGACCTATGGGGGCTACACCTTC. Its translation: CAGTGTYGGYTF.